This is a list of T cell receptor beta chains from one sample in a study of T cell repertoires in cytomegalovirus infection. These TCRs' antigens remain unknown. One entry per CDR3 protein results from TCRdb running MiXCR on the reads. This sample carries hundreds of thousands of distinct CDR3 sequences, about 42% of them seen once, and the ten largest clones take about 41%. This sample comprised cultured PBMCs, obtained from culture after CMV antigen stimulation. Receptors originate from a human donor in good health (CMV status not recorded). Some clones in this sample may be carry-over from other donors' samples. The conserved cysteine and the conserved F or W are not part of the CDR3 here. D genes are given only for firm matches.

V	J	D	CDR3
TRBV27	TRBJ2-1	NA	ASRPGTYYNEQF
TRBV7-2	TRBJ1-1	NA	ASEGDSLTEAF
TRBV7-6	TRBJ1-5	TRBD1	ASRPRQGAVDQPQH
TRBV7-2	TRBJ2-1	NA	ASSSEGSYHEQF
TRBV7-6	TRBJ1-1	NA	ASSLGVEAF
TRBV19	TRBJ2-1	TRBD2	ASSIRAGEYNEQF
TRBV7-2	TRBJ1-1	NA	ASSSHPQGSGTEAF
TRBV7-9	TRBJ2-7	NA	ASSWGMGSSYEQY
TRBV20-1	TRBJ2-2	NA	SASWAPAAYPFSDNGELF
TRBV27	TRBJ1-2	NA	ASRSGTLDNYGYT
TRBV7-6	TRBJ1-1	NA	ASSFLGGGTEAF
TRBV7-2	TRBJ2-1	NA	ASSPSGAYGNEQF
TRBV7-2	TRBJ2-3	NA	ASMPDGSLGTDTQY
TRBV4-1	TRBJ2-2	NA	ASSQFEVTGELF
TRBV19	TRBJ2-1	TRBD2	ASSETRGGASF
TRBV6-1	TRBJ2-7	NA	ASSEQGSSYEQY
TRBV6-8	TRBJ2-6	TRBD2	ASRTSGNSGANVLT
TRBV5-5	TRBJ2-5	TRBD2	ASSLVSGRAGETQY
TRBV15	TRBJ1-1	TRBD1	ATSSHRGTEAF
TRBV19	TRBJ2-4	NA	ASSSDGGYKNIQY
TRBV20-1	TRBJ2-7	NA	SARGPCGGHEQY
TRBV27	TRBJ1-2	NA	ASSPGGGFYGYT
TRBV9	TRBJ1-1	NA	ASSVGVRGRKNTEAF
TRBV7-2	TRBJ2-3	NA	ASSLYPRDTQY